This entry concerns a single TCR beta chain. TCRdb keeps only in-frame clones here, not all; method: immunoSEQ multiplex PCR. The data show about 520,000 clones, 70% to 85% seen once. This sample is part of a study of shared clonotypes between healthy human individuals. The germline gives CDR1 MNHEY, CDR2 SMNVEV (reference sequence). V shed 6 bases and J shed 3 bases, with 9 bases lying between them. CDR3 length: 12 amino acids. Material for sequencing was PBMCs. This TCR derives from a woman aged 40 to 50 in good health. Some clones in this sample may be carry-over from other donors' samples. J is TRBJ2-7 and V is TRBV27; D call uncertain. This chain's CDR3 is CASRRHLYEQYF. The DNA for the CDR3 is TGTGCCAGCAGGAGACACCTCTACGAGCAGTACTTC.